This TCR beta chain was found in a study of cytomegalovirus exposure and HLA in healthy donors. Use of 60 Vbeta and 13 Jbeta primers characterized the PCR. Sequenced by immunoSEQ multiplex PCR; TCRdb stores in-frame clones only, minus some. The sample has some 250,000 clones, roughly 80% seen once. What was sequenced was PBMCs. This receptor was identified in a woman aged 40 to 50 in good health and CMV-seropositive.

Written as DNA, the CDR3 is TGTGCCAGCAGTTACTCGGAGTGGTCCGGAGGTGAAAAACTGTTTTTT. Protein: CASSYSEWSGGEKLFF. The V gene is TRBV6-5, the J gene TRBJ1-4; D gene uncertain. Germline CDR1 reads MNHEY; CDR2 reads SVGAGI. There are 16 residues in the CDR3. Deletions cut 0 bases from V and 7 bases from J, with 15 bases between.